This TCR beta chain was captured in a study of early T cells in non-severe SARS-CoV-2 infection. Background on the study: Unpaired chains resulted from sequencing bulk RNA of unsorted whole blood.

The CDR3 totals 13 residues. Germline V gene sequence: CDR1 SGHTA, CDR2 FQGNSA. Trimming took off 1 base at V and 5 bases at J, with 5 bases between the two ends. The TCR library protocol was used to attach unique molecular identifiers. These identifiers were attached to individual cDNA molecules. One entry per CDR3 protein results from TCRdb running MiXCR on the 5' RACE reads. The top ten clones hold approximately 6.9% of a sample with about 110,000 distinct CDR3 sequences, around 10% of them seen once. The rearrangement joins TRBV7-2 to TRBJ1-4, with TRBD1 as a possible D gene (5 bases). The sequence was obtained from an adult who was a healthcare worker with PCR-confirmed SARS-CoV-2 infection or an uninfected control (not recorded which). Sequencing was performed on whole blood. Here the CDR3 reads CASSLGTNEKLFF. In DNA, the CDR3 is TGTGCCAGCAGCTTAGGGACAAATGAAAAACTGTTTTTT. Full variable domain (rest looked up from reference TRBV7-2 and TRBJ1-4): GAGVSQSPSNKVTEKGKDVELRCDPISGHTALYWYRQSLGQGLEFLIYFQGNSAPDKSGLPSDRFSAERTGGSVSTLTIQRTQQEDSAVYLCASSLGTNEKLFFGSGTQLSVL.